A single sample is the source of the 20 T cell receptor beta chains below, sequenced in a study of blood T cell repertoires in COVID-19. Using immunoSEQ multiplex PCR, the repertoire was profiled, and TCRdb retains in-frame clones only, with some absent. The sample shows approximately 65,000 clones, about 90% of them seen only once. Input material: peripheral blood. These receptors were obtained from a human donor in a cohort sampled during active COVID-19.

The chain joins TRBV5-4 to TRBJ2-3; D gene ambiguous. V lost 2 bases, J lost 4 bases, and 17 bases lay in between. Germline V gives CDR1 SGHNT, CDR2 YYREEE (reference sequence). CDR3 length equals 16 residues. In nucleotides, the CDR3 is TGTGCCAGCAGCTTTATCCCAAGCGATCGTCCAGATACGCAGTATTTT. Translated, it gives CASSFIPSDRPDTQYF.

This chain joins TRBV7-2 and TRBJ1-2; possibly TRBD1 for D (6 bases). CDR3 size: 19 residues. Trimming shortened V by 3 bases and J by 2 bases, and 25 bases separated the two germline ends. Germline values: CDR1 SGHTA, CDR2 FQGNSA. Here the CDR3 reads CASSFVGAMGDLFNYGYTF. DNA of the CDR3: TGTGCCAGCAGCTTTGTGGGGGCTATGGGGGACCTCTTCAACTATGGCTACACCTTC.

This clone was seen only once. Other DNA sequences within the sample encode an identical CDR3. The rearrangement joins TRBV4-3 to TRBJ1-1; D may be TRBD1 (6 bases). The length of the CDR3 is 15 residues. Per germline, CDR1 LGHNA and CDR2 YSLEER. Trimming shortened V by 0 bases and J by 0 bases, and 8 bases separated the two germline ends. CDR3 residues: CASSQDPGVNTEAFF. CDR3 DNA sequence: TGCGCCAGCAGCCAAGACCCAGGGGTGAACACTGAAGCTTTCTTT.

The V call is TRBV7-9, the J call TRBJ2-7; no clear D gene. Germline V gene lookup returns CDR1 SEHNR and CDR2 FQNEAQ (reference sequence). The CDR3 runs to 15 residues. V was clipped by 1 base and J by 1 base, with 11 bases between them. CDR3 region: CASSLVPTSSYEQYF. The CDR3 DNA sequence: TGTGCCAGCAGCTTAGTGCCGACTTCTTCCTACGAGCAGTACTTC.

The CDR3 here is CASSSRISYEQYF. The CDR3, as DNA: TGCGCCAGCAGCTCCAGGATCTCCTACGAGCAGTACTTC. The genes are TRBV5-1 and TRBJ2-7, with D unclear. Germline CDR1 is SGHRS and CDR2 is YFSETQ. The V and J ends lost 3 bases and 0 bases respectively, with 7 bases between them. The CDR3 covers 13 residues.

The V call is TRBV2, the J call TRBJ1-2, with 7 positions matching TRBD1. The CDR3 is 17 amino acids. Losses at the gene ends were 6 bases for V and 5 bases for J; bases not matched to a gene: 18. Germline V gene sequence: CDR1 SNHLY, CDR2 FYNNEI. CDR3 sequence (DNA): TGTGCCAGCAGGGCAACCCGGACAGGCGGACAACTATATGGCTACACCTTC. This gives the protein CASRATRTGGQLYGYTF.

This sequence joins TRBV29-1 and TRBJ2-7; tentative D call: TRBD1 (6 bases). The CDR3 consists of 13 residues. The V end was cut by 5 bases, the J end by 3 bases, with 14 bases between. Looked up from germline, CDR1 is SQVTM and CDR2 is ANQGSEA. This CDR3 is CSVWQGPSYEQYF. The CDR3 DNA follows: TGCAGCGTTTGGCAGGGGCCCAGCTACGAGCAGTACTTC.

The gene calls are TRBV7-8 and TRBJ1-2, with TRBD1 identical over 8 bases. The CDR3 sequence is 14 residues long. V was clipped by 5 bases and J by 6 bases; unmatched bases: 8. Germline V gene data show CDR1 as SGHVS and CDR2 as FQNEAQ. The CDR3 loop is CASSRRGRRDGYTF. DNA for the CDR3: TGTGCCAGCAGCCGCAGGGGGCGACGGGATGGCTACACCTTC.

The chain is built from TRBV5-4 and TRBJ2-1; TRBD2 aligns across 16 bases. Germline values: CDR1 SGHNT, CDR2 YYREEE (reference sequence). Unmatched junction bases numbered 10, after V lost 4 bases and J lost 9 bases. The CDR3 is made up of 17 amino acids. CDR3: CASSPGGLAGGGGEQFF. The CDR3 DNA sequence: TGTGCCAGCAGCCCGGGGGGACTAGCGGGAGGGGGGGGTGAGCAGTTCTTC.

The chain joins TRBV10-2 to TRBJ1-2; D is uncertain. CDR1 WSHSY and CDR2 SAAADI come from the germline V gene. The V and J ends lost 7 bases and 3 bases respectively, with 6 bases between them. The CDR3 loop spans 11 amino acids. CDR3 amino acids: CASMADYGYTF. The CDR3 DNA follows: TGCGCCAGCATGGCCGACTATGGCTACACCTTC.

This chain joins TRBV7-8 and TRBJ2-3; 9 bases are a match to TRBD2. The CDR3 covers 16 residues. Germline assignment: CDR1 SGHVS and CDR2 FQNEAQ. After removal of 5 bases from V and 0 bases from J, the junction contained 6 bases not matched to a gene. CDR3 in DNA: TGTGCCAGCAGCATCCTCACTAGCGGGAGCACAGATACGCAGTATTTT. This gives the protein CASSILTSGSTDTQYF.

The rearrangement uses TRBV5-1 and TRBJ2-3, with a weak D call TRBD1 (6 bases). CDR3 size: 15 residues. In germline, CDR1 is SGHRS, CDR2 YFSETQ. V lost 4 bases, J lost 2 bases, and 14 bases lay in between. The DNA of the CDR3 is TGCGCCAGCAGCCCCCCGGGACATTACACAGATACGCAGTATTTT. Encoded protein: CASSPPGHYTDTQYF.

The rearrangement joins TRBV4-2 to TRBJ1-4; the D gene is possibly TRBD1 (6 bases). CDR1 and CDR2 from the germline V gene are LGHNA and YNFKEQ. Trimming took off 1 base at V and 4 bases at J, with 13 bases between the two ends. CDR3 length equals 16 residues. For the CDR3, the DNA is TGTGCCAGCAGCCAAGGTGGGGGGGCCGGTAATGAAAAACTGTTTTTT. Its protein product is CASSQGGGAGNEKLFF.

The chain joins TRBV5-1 to TRBJ1-1; TRBD1 might be the D (6 bases). The germline CDR1 and CDR2 sequences are SGHRS and YFSETQ. This CDR3 comprises 14 residues. V lost 3 bases and J 5 bases, leaving 14 bases between the germline ends. CDR3: CASSSQGRGTEAFF. The CDR3 DNA reads as TGCGCCAGCAGCTCTCAGGGGCGGGGGACTGAAGCTTTCTTT.

Only one count was recorded for this clone. The chain joins TRBV3-1 (or the pseudogene TRBV3-2) to TRBJ1-1; D is unresolved. The CDR3 consists of 15 residues. V was shortened by 4 bases and J by 1 base, with 13 bases between the two germline ends. In germline, CDR1 is LGHDT, CDR2 YNNKEL (reference sequence). CDR3 bases: TGTGCCAGCAGCCCGTTTCTGGGAGCGAACACTGAAGCTTTCTTT. Its translation: CASSPFLGANTEAFF.

The rearrangement uses TRBV5-1 and TRBJ2-7, with D possibly being TRBD1 (6 bases). The CDR3 has 15 amino acids. V lost 2 bases to trimming and J lost 1 base, with 13 bases between them. Looked up from germline, CDR1 is SGHRS and CDR2 is YFSETQ. This CDR3 is CASSLQQGASYEQYF. The CDR3 DNA reads TGCGCCAGCAGCTTACAACAGGGAGCTTCCTACGAGCAGTACTTC.

This chain uses TRBV11-2 with TRBJ2-1, with 12 positions matching TRBD2. Trimming removed 2 bases from V and 5 bases from J; junction bases left unmatched: 1. The CDR3 loop spans 15 amino acids. Germline CDR1 is SGHAT and CDR2 is FQNNGV. CDR3 coding DNA: TGTGCCAGCAGCTTAAGACTAGCGGGAGACAATGAGCAGTTCTTC. Its translation is CASSLRLAGDNEQFF.

V and J are TRBV19 and TRBJ2-3; no clear D gene. V was shortened by 1 base and J by 1 base, with 6 bases between the two germline ends. The CDR3 covers 14 residues. Germline V lookup: CDR1 LNHDA, CDR2 SQIVND (reference sequence). As DNA, the CDR3 is TGTGCCAGTAGTATAGTACTGGGCACAGATACGCAGTATTTT. Its protein is CASSIVLGTDTQYF. The whole variable domain, filled in from reference TRBV19 and TRBJ2-3, reads DGGITQSPKYLFRKEGQNVTLSCEQNLNHDAMYWYRQDPGQGLRLIYYSQIVNDFQKGDIAEGYSVSREKKESFPLTVTSAQKNPTAFYLCASSIVLGTDTQYFGPGTRLTVL.

The chain employs TRBV24-1 and TRBJ2-7, with 8 bases aligning to TRBD1. Trimming at V came to 3 bases and at J to 2 bases, leaving 5 bases not matched to a gene. The CDR3 sequence is 15 residues long. CDR1 KGHDR and CDR2 SFDVKD come from the germline V gene. The CDR3 DNA is TGTGCCACCAGTGATGGACAGGGCTTGACCTACGAGCAGTACTTC. It specifies CATSDGQGLTYEQYF.

The rearrangement uses TRBV29-1 and TRBJ2-2; 8 bases map to TRBD1. The CDR3 is 13 amino acids. V lost 4 bases to trimming and J lost 3 bases; unmatched junction nucleotides: 1. Germline V gene sequence: CDR1 SQVTM, CDR2 ANQGSEA. The CDR3 protein is CSVGQGYTGELFF. The CDR3 DNA reads TGCAGCGTTGGACAGGGGTACACCGGGGAGCTGTTTTTT.